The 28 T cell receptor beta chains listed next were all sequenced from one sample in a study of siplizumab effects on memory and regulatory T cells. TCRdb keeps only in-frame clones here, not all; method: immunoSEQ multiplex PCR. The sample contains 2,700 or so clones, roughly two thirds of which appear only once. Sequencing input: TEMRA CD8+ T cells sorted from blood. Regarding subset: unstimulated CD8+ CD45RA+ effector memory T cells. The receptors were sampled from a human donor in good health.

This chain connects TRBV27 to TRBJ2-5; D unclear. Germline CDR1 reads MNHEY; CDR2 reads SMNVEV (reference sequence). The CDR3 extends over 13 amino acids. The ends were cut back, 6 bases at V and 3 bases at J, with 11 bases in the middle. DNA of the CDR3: TGTGCCAGCAGCTTAAACGGAGAAGAGACCCAGTACTTC. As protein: CASSLNGEETQYF.

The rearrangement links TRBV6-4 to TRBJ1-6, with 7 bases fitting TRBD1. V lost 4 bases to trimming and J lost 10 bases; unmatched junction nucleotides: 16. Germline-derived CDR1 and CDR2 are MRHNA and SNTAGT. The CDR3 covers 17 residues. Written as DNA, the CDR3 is TGTGCCAGCAGTGCCCTTTGGGACAGACCGACGAGGTCACCCCTCCACTTT. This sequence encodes CASSALWDRPTRSPLHF.

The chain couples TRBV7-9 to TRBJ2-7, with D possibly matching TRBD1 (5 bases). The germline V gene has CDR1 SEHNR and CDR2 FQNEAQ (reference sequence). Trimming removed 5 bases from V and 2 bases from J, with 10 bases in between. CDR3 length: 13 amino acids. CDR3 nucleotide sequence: TGTGCCAGCAGCGACGACAGAACCTACGAGCAGTACTTC. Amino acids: CASSDDRTYEQYF.

CDR3 coding DNA: TGTGCCAGCAGCTTGGGAACAGGGGGGTCCTACGAGCAGTACTTC. Protein: CASSLGTGGSYEQYF. The V and J genes are TRBV5-5 and TRBJ2-7; 8 bases align to TRBD1. The junction had 3 bases not matched to a gene; V was cut back by 0 bases and J by 1 base. The germline V gene has CDR1 SGHKS and CDR2 YYEKEE (reference sequence). The CDR3 has 15 amino acids.

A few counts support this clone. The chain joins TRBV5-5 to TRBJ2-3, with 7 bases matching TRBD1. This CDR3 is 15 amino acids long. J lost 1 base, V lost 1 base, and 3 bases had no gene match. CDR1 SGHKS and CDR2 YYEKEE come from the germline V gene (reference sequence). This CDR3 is CASSLTQGGTDTQYF. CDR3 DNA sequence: TGTGCCAGCAGCTTGACTCAGGGGGGCACAGATACGCAGTATTTT. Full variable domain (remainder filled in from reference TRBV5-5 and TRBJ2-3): DAGVTQSPTHLIKTRGQQVTLRCSPISGHKSVSWYQQVLGQGPQFIFQYYEKEERGRGNFPDRFSARQFPNYSSELNVNALLLGDSALYLCASSLTQGGTDTQYFGPGTRLTVL.

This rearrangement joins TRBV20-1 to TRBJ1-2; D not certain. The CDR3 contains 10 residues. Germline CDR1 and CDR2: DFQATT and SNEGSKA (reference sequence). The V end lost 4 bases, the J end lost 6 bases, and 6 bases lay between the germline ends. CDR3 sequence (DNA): TGCAGTGCTATCACCGATGGCTACACCTTC. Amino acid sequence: CSAITDGYTF.

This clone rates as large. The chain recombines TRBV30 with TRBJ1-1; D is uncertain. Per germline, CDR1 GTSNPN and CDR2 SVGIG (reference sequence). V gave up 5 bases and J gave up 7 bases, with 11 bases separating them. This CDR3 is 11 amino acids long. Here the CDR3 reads CAWGVSSEAFF. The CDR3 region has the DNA TGTGCCTGGGGGGTTTCCAGTGAAGCTTTCTTT.

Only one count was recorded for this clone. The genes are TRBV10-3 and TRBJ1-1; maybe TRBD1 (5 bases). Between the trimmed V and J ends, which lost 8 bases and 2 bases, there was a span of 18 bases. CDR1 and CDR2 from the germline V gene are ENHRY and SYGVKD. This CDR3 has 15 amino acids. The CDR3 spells CAIGQDSALNTEAFF. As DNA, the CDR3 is TGTGCCATCGGACAAGACAGTGCCCTAAACACTGAAGCTTTCTTT.

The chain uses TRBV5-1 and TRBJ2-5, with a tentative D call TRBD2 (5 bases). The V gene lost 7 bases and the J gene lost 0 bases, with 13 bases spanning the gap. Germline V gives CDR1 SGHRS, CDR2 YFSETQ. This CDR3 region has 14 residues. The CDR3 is CASRRSSYQETQYF. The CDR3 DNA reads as TGCGCCAGCCGGAGGAGCAGTTACCAAGAGACCCAGTACTTC.

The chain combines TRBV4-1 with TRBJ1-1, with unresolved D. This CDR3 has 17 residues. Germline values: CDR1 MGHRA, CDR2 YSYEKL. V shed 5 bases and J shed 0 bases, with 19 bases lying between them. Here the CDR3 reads CASSSVAGGPLNTEAFF. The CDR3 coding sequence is TGCGCCAGCAGCTCTGTTGCCGGAGGGCCATTGAACACTGAAGCTTTCTTT.

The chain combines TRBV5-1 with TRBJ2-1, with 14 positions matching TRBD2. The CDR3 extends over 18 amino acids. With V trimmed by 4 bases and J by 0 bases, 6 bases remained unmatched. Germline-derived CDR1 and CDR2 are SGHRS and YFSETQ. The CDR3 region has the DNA TGCGCCAGCAGCCGGACTAGCGGGAGGCTCAGCTCCTACAATGAGCAGTTCTTC. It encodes CASSRTSGRLSSYNEQFF.

For the CDR3, the DNA is TGCGCCAGCAGCCAAGGGGTCAGCTCCGCGGACACTGAAGCTTTCTTT. As protein: CASSQGVSSADTEAFF. This chain uses TRBV4-1 with TRBJ1-1; D remains ambiguous. Trimming took off 1 base at V and 3 bases at J, with 15 bases between the two ends. CDR1 MGHRA and CDR2 YSYEKL come from the germline V gene. The CDR3 is made up of 16 amino acids.

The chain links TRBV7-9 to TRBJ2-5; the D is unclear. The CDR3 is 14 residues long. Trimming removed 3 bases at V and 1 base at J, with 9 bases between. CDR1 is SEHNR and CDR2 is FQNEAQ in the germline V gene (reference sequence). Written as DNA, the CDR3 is TGTGCCAGCAGCTTGGTAGGACCCCAAGAGACCCAGTACTTC. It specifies CASSLVGPQETQYF.

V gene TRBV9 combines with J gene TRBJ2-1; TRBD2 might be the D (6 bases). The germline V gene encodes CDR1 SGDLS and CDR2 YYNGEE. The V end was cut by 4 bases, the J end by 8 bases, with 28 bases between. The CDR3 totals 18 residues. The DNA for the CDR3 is TGTGCCAGCAGCCCTAACAACTCGCCGGGACTTTTTAGCCATGAGCAGTTCTTC. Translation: CASSPNNSPGLFSHEQFF.

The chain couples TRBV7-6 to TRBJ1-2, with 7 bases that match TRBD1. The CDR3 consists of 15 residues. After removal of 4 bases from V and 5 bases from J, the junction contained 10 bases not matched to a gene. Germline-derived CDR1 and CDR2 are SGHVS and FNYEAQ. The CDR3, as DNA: TGTGCCAGCAGCTACAGCGCCGGGACAGCTTATGGCTACACCTTC. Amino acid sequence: CASSYSAGTAYGYTF.

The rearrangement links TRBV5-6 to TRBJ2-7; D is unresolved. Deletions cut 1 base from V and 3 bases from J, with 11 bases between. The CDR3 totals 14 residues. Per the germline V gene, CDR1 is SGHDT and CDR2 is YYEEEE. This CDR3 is CASSLSSQVYEQYF. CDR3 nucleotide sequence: TGTGCCAGCAGCTTGAGTAGTCAGGTCTACGAGCAGTACTTC.

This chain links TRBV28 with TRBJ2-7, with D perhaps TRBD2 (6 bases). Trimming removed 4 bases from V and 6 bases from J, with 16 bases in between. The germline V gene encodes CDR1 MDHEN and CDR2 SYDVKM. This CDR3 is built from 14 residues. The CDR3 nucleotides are TGTGCCAGCAGTTATCGTAGGGAGGTGGGCGAGCAGTACTTC. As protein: CASSYRREVGEQYF.

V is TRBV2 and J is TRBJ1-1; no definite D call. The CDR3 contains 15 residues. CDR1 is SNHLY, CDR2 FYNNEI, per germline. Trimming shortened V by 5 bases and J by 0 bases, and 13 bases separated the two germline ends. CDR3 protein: CASSRRGRVNTEAFF. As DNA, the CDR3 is TGTGCCAGCAGTCGGCGAGGGAGGGTGAACACTGAAGCTTTCTTT.

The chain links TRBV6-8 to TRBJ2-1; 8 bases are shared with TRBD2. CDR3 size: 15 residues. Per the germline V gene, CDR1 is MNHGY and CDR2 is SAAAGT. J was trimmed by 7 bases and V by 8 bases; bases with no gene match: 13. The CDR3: CASSPGTRRRNEQFF. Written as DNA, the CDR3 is TGTGCCAGCTCCCCCGGGACTAGACGCCGTAATGAGCAGTTCTTC.

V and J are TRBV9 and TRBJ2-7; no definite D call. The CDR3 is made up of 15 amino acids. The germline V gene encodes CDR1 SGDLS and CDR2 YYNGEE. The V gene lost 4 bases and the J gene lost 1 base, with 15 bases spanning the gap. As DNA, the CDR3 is TGTGCCAGCAGCACCAGCTATTCAGCTTCCTACGAGCAGTACTTC. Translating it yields CASSTSYSASYEQYF.

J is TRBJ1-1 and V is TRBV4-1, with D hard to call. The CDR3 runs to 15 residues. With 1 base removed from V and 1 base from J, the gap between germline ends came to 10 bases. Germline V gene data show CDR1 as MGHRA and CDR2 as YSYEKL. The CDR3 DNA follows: TGCGCCAGCAGCCAAGCCCCGGGCACGAACACTGAAGCTTTCTTT. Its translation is CASSQAPGTNTEAFF.

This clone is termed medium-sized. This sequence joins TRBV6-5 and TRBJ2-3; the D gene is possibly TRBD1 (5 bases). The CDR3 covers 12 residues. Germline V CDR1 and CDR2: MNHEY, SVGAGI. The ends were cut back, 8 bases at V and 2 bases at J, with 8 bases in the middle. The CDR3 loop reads CASEDNTDTQYF. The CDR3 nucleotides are TGTGCCAGCGAGGACAACACAGATACGCAGTATTTT.

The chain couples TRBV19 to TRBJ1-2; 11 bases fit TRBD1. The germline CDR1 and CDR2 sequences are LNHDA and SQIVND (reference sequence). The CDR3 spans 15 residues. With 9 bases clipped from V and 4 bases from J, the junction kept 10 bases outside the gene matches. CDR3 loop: CASLTGTGGFYGYTF. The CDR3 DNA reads TGTGCCAGCCTGACCGGGACAGGGGGTTTCTATGGCTACACCTTC.

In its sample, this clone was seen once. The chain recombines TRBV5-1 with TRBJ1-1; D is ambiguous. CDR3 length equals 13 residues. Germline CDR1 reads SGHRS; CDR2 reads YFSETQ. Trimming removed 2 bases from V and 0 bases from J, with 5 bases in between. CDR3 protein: CASSLGMNTEAFF. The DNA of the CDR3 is TGCGCCAGCAGCTTAGGAATGAACACTGAAGCTTTCTTT.

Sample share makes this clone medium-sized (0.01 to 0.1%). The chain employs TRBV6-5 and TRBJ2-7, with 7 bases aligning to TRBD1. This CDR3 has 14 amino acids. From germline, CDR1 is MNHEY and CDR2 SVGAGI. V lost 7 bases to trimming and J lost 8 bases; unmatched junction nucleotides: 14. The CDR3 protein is CASNYSPDREQQYF. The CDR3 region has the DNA TGTGCCAGCAACTATTCCCCAGACAGGGAGCAGCAGTACTTC.

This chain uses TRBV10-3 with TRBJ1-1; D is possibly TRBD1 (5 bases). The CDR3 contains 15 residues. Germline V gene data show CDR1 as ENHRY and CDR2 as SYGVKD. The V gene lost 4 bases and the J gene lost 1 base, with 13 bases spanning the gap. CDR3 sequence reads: CAISGDRDWNTEAFF. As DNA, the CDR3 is TGTGCCATCAGTGGAGACCGGGACTGGAACACTGAAGCTTTCTTT.

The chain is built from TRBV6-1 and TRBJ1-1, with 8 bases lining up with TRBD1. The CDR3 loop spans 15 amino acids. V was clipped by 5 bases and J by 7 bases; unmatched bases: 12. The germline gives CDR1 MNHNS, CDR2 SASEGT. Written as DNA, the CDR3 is TGTGCCAGCAGTATCGAGACAGGGGAGTCCAGTGAAGCTTTCTTT. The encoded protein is CASSIETGESSEAFF.

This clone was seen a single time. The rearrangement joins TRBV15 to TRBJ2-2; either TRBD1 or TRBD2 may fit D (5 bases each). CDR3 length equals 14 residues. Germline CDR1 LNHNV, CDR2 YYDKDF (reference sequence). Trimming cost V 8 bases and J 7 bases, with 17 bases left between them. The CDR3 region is CATGAGGYGGELFF. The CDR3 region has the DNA TGTGCCACCGGGGCAGGCGGGTATGGCGGGGAGCTGTTTTTT.